Each of the 28 T cell receptor beta chains below was sequenced from the same sample in a study of blood T cell repertoires in COVID-19 (dated by TCRdb to about 2020). Library preparation employed the immunoSEQ multiplex PCR assay. TCRdb took this table from immuneACCESS and kept in-frame rearrangements with V and J called. Such tables lack part of the clones; where checked against another copy, unresolved V genes explain under half of the gap, and the rest is unexplained. The sample includes around 50,000 clones, with about three quarters observed a single time. Together, the top ten hold around 19% of the sample. The sample comprised peripheral blood. The origin of the receptors is a human donor with active or convalescent COVID-19. The donor label of this sample is uncertain.

This clone was observed once. The chain has TRBV28 and TRBJ2-1; 9 nucleotides agree with TRBD2. Germline V gene lookup returns CDR1 MDHEN and CDR2 SYDVKM. The J segment lost 10 bases and the V segment lost 3 bases, leaving 10 bases of the junction unmatched. The CDR3 length is 15 residues. This chain's CDR3 is CASSLSFSGRLEQFF. Here the CDR3 DNA reads TGTGCCAGCAGTTTGAGCTTTAGCGGGAGATTGGAGCAGTTCTTC.

V and J are TRBV29-1 and TRBJ2-1; a weak D match, TRBD1 (6 bases). Germline CDR1 reads SQVTM; CDR2 reads ANQGSEA. The V gene lost 2 bases and the J gene lost 4 bases, with 15 bases spanning the gap. There are 15 residues in the CDR3. The CDR3 region is CSVERWGQNYNEQFF. CDR3 nucleotide sequence: TGCAGCGTTGAACGATGGGGGCAGAATTACAATGAGCAGTTCTTC.

This clone has only a few counts. V and J are TRBV6-6 and TRBJ2-3; 7 bases fit TRBD1. This CDR3 spans 13 amino acids. In germline, CDR1 is MNHNY, CDR2 SVGAGI (reference sequence). J gave up 1 base and V 5 bases, and 0 bases lay outside the gene matches. The CDR3 DNA reads as TGTGCCAGCAGTGGGACAGGCACAGATACGCAGTATTTT. This codes for CASSGTGTDTQYF.

This clone has a handful of counts. The chain couples TRBV1 to TRBJ1-5; TRBD1, the table's D call, was not compared with the DNA. TRBV1 is a known pseudogene. This CDR3 region has 14 residues. The CDR3 spells CTSSHDRLNQPQHF. The DNA for the CDR3 is TGCACCAGCAGCCATGACAGGCTCAATCAGCCCCAGCATTTT.

This chain joins TRBV27 and TRBJ1-5; D ambiguous. Germline loops: CDR1 MNHEY, CDR2 SMNVEV (reference sequence). The CDR3 loop spans 13 amino acids. Trimming removed 2 bases at V and 6 bases at J, with 8 bases between. CDR3 nucleotide sequence: TGTGCCAGCAGTTTACGGGAGGGTCAGCCCCAGCATTTT. Translation gives CASSLREGQPQHF.

V gene TRBV19 combines with J gene TRBJ1-4; D remains unclear. Trimming stripped 6 bases from V and 0 bases from J, with 14 bases between. CDR1 LNHDA and CDR2 SQIVND come from the germline V gene (reference sequence). The CDR3 is 16 amino acids. In DNA, the CDR3 is TGTGCCAGTAGCTACCAAGCGGCAGCAACTAATGAAAAACTGTTTTTT. Encoded protein: CASSYQAAATNEKLFF.

CDR3 sequence reads: CASSTLGQGVFGEQYF. DNA for the CDR3: TGTGCCAGCAGCACGCTGGGACAGGGCGTTTTTGGCGAGCAGTACTTC. The chain uses TRBV11-2 and TRBJ2-7; 9 nucleotides line up with TRBD1. Germline V gene sequence: CDR1 SGHAT, CDR2 FQNNGV. V shed 5 bases, J shed 6 bases, and the junction held 14 bases outside the gene matches. This CDR3 contains 16 residues.

A single count supports this clone. The chain combines TRBV5-1 with TRBJ2-1, with TRBD2 matching 7 bases. Germline CDR1 reads SGHRS; CDR2 reads YFSETQ. This CDR3 comprises 15 residues. The junction had 5 bases not matched to a gene; V was cut back by 5 bases and J by 0 bases. The CDR3 bases are TGCGCCAGCAGTCCGGGAGGCGGCTCCTACAATGAGCAGTTCTTC. Amino acids: CASSPGGGSYNEQFF.

The table lists this clone with a count of one. This chain uses TRBV28 with TRBJ2-7; D is unclear. Trimming shortened V by 9 bases and J by 1 base, and 13 bases separated the two germline ends. Germline V gene lookup returns CDR1 MDHEN and CDR2 SYDVKM. This CDR3 has 13 amino acids. The DNA of the CDR3 is TGTGCCAGTTCGATATCCGGGTCCTACGAGCAGTACTTC. This translates into CASSISGSYEQYF. Complete variable domain (other parts from reference TRBV28 and TRBJ2-7): DVKVTQSSRYLVKRTGEKVFLECVQDMDHENMFWYRQDPGLGLRLIYFSYDVKMKEKGDIPEGYSVSREKKERFSLILESASTNQTSMYLCASSISGSYEQYFGPGTRLTVT.

Only a few counts were recorded for this clone. This CDR3 reads CASRLSGGGGTEAFF. The CDR3 bases are TGTGCCAGCAGGCTATCTGGTGGCGGAGGCACTGAAGCTTTCTTT. The chain recombines TRBV7-7 with TRBJ1-1; no definite D call. Germline values: CDR1 SSHAT, CDR2 FNYEAQ (reference sequence). V was shortened by 6 bases and J by 4 bases, with 18 bases between the two germline ends. The CDR3 extends over 15 amino acids.

J is TRBJ2-1 and V is TRBV29-1, with 14 bases aligning to TRBD2. This CDR3 contains 15 residues. Losses at the gene ends were 7 bases for V and 4 bases for J; bases not matched to a gene: 6. Germline V gene data show CDR1 as SQVTM and CDR2 as ANQGSEA. CDR3: CSAPGLAGVYNEQFF. The CDR3 DNA follows: TGCAGCGCTCCGGGACTAGCGGGAGTATACAATGAGCAGTTCTTC.

The V gene is TRBV7-2, the J gene TRBJ1-2, with D unresolved. The germline CDR1 and CDR2 sequences are SGHTA and FQGNSA. CDR3 length equals 13 residues. With 0 bases removed from V and 8 bases from J, the gap between germline ends came to 10 bases. The CDR3 reads CASSLADTSGYTF. CDR3 nucleotide sequence: TGTGCCAGCAGCTTAGCAGACACGTCCGGCTACACCTTC.

Worth noting for this clone: The sample carries other DNA sequences with the same CDR3. The chain combines TRBV2 with TRBJ2-3, with TRBD2 matching 12 bases. This CDR3 is 14 amino acids long. The germline gives CDR1 SNHLY, CDR2 FYNNEI. Losses at the gene ends were 9 bases for V and 2 bases for J; bases not matched to a gene: 3. This chain's CDR3 is CARGTSGSTDTQYF. The CDR3 DNA follows: TGTGCCAGAGGGACTAGCGGGTCCACAGATACGCAGTATTTT.

This chain joins TRBV13 and TRBJ2-3, with 7 positions matching TRBD2. Germline V lookup: CDR1 PRHDT, CDR2 FYEKMQ (reference sequence). With 5 bases clipped from V and 6 bases from J, the junction kept 5 bases outside the gene matches. This CDR3 is built from 13 residues. The CDR3 sequence is CASSLLASDTQYF. The CDR3 DNA follows: TGTGCCAGCAGCCTACTAGCGTCGGATACGCAGTATTTT.

In this sample, this clone turned up a few times. The gene calls are TRBV19 and TRBJ1-4; no firm D call. The germline V gene encodes CDR1 LNHDA and CDR2 SQIVND (reference sequence). Trimming took 3 bases from V and 10 from J, leaving 9 bases between them. The CDR3 contains 12 residues. The CDR3 loop is CASSISVGKLFF. The CDR3 DNA reads TGTGCCAGTAGTATTAGCGTAGGAAAACTGTTTTTT.

The chain recombines TRBV11-3 with TRBJ2-7, with D perhaps matching TRBD1 (7 bases). The V gene's germline CDR1 is SGHNT and CDR2 YENEEA. This CDR3 has 17 residues. Trimming removed 0 bases from V and 2 bases from J, with 17 bases in between. In DNA form, the CDR3 reads TGTGCCAGCAGCTTAGATGTGTCTGCGGGACAGCCCTACGAGCAGTACTTC. It yields the protein CASSLDVSAGQPYEQYF.

This clone was observed once. The chain employs TRBV11-2 and TRBJ1-2, with TRBD1 matching 9 bases. V lost 2 bases and J lost 7; bases outside the gene matches: 14. Germline CDR1 reads SGHAT; CDR2 reads FQNNGV. This CDR3 is built from 17 residues. The CDR3 nucleotides are TGTGCCAGCAGCTTATACGTAGGGGACAGGGCGCCTTTTGGCTACACCTTC. This encodes CASSLYVGDRAPFGYTF.

The chain employs TRBV5-1 and TRBJ2-2, with 9 positions matching TRBD1. The CDR3 contains 15 residues. From germline, CDR1 is SGHRS and CDR2 YFSETQ. J was trimmed by 4 bases and V by 5 bases; bases with no gene match: 6. DNA of the CDR3: TGCGCCAGCAGAGACGGGACAGGGACCACCGGGGAGCTGTTTTTT. It is translated as CASRDGTGTTGELFF.

This rearrangement joins TRBV27 to TRBJ1-2; unclear D gene. Trimming took off 5 bases at V and 8 bases at J, with 24 bases between the two ends. Germline values: CDR1 MNHEY, CDR2 SMNVEV (reference sequence). CDR3 length: 16 residues. The CDR3 sequence: CASSISAFGLNGGYTF. The DNA for the CDR3 is TGTGCCAGCAGTATTAGCGCGTTCGGCCTCAACGGGGGCTACACCTTC.

The chain recombines TRBV7-2 with TRBJ2-3; TRBD2 matches 15 bases. This CDR3 comprises 21 residues. V lost 0 bases, J lost 0 bases, and 10 bases stayed unmatched. CDR1 and CDR2 (germline): SGHTA, FQGNSA. The CDR3 DNA sequence: TGTGCCAGCAGCTTAGCTCTGATTGGACTAGCGGGAGGGTCTAGCACAGATACGCAGTATTTT. Amino acid sequence: CASSLALIGLAGGSSTDTQYF.

The rearrangement links TRBV7-2 to TRBJ2-2, with D possibly matching TRBD1 (5 bases). Trimming pared 1 base from V and 8 bases from J, leaving 8 bases between. CDR1 SGHTA and CDR2 FQGNSA come from the germline V gene. The CDR3 covers 13 residues. This CDR3 reads CASSLGGRGELFF. The CDR3 nucleotides are TGTGCCAGCAGCTTAGGGGGCAGGGGGGAGCTGTTTTTT. Drawing the rest from reference TRBV7-2 and TRBJ2-2, the complete variable domain is GAGVSQSPSNKVTEKGKDVELRCDPISGHTALYWYRQSLGQGLEFLIYFQGNSAPDKSGLPSDRFSAERTGGSVSTLTIQRTQQEDSAVYLCASSLGGRGELFFGEGSRLTVL.

In this sample, this clone turned up many times. This chain uses TRBV5-4 with TRBJ1-1, with D uncertain. The CDR3 contains 15 residues. The germline V gene has CDR1 SGHNT and CDR2 YYREEE (reference sequence). Trimming cost V 0 bases and J 11 bases, with 20 bases left between them. CDR3 in DNA: TGTGCCAGCAGCTTGGAAGTTAGGCAGCCGGGTGTGGCTTTCTTT. This sequence encodes CASSLEVRQPGVAFF.

The gene calls are TRBV21-1 and TRBJ2-3; the table's D call TRBD1 went unverified against the DNA. TRBV21-1 is labeled a pseudogene. The CDR3 is made up of 19 amino acids. This CDR3 is CASSKEGAGGEANTDTQYF. The CDR3 nucleotides read TGTGCCAGCAGCAAAGAGGGGGCAGGGGGTGAAGCTAACACAGATACGCAGTATTTT.

This sequence joins TRBV6-1 and TRBJ2-7; D call uncertain. The germline V gene encodes CDR1 MNHNS and CDR2 SASEGT. V was cut by 3 bases and J by 2 bases, with 5 bases left in between. The CDR3 is 12 amino acids. CDR3 sequence (DNA): TGTGCCAGCAGTGAGGCAGCCTACGAGCAGTACTTC. Protein product: CASSEAAYEQYF.

CDR3 sequence: CSVAQGNEQYF. DNA of the CDR3: TGCAGCGTTGCCCAGGGAAACGAGCAGTACTTC. The V call is TRBV29-1, the J call TRBJ2-7, with a tentative D call TRBD1 (5 bases). CDR3 length: 11 residues. V lost 4 bases, J lost 5 bases, and 9 bases lay in between. The germline V gene has CDR1 SQVTM and CDR2 ANQGSEA.

This clone was observed at least ten times. The chain combines TRBV4-3 with TRBJ1-2; the D is unclear. The CDR3 extends over 15 amino acids. Germline values: CDR1 LGHNA, CDR2 YSLEER. Trimming pared 0 bases from V and 2 bases from J, leaving 10 bases between. CDR3 nucleotide sequence: TGCGCCAGCAGCCAAGATGCAGGCGTGAACTATGGCTACACCTTC. Translated: CASSQDAGVNYGYTF.

The chain has TRBV19 and TRBJ1-1, with 7 bases identical to TRBD1. The CDR3 sequence is 14 residues long. Germline-derived CDR1 and CDR2 are LNHDA and SQIVND (reference sequence). V lost 7 bases, J lost 1 base, and 6 bases stayed unmatched. DNA of the CDR3: TGTGCCAGTAATTATGAGGGGGCGAACACTGAAGCTTTCTTT. This sequence encodes CASNYEGANTEAFF.

This chain connects TRBV5-1 to TRBJ2-5, with TRBD2 matching 12 bases. V lost 2 bases to trimming and J lost 2 bases; unmatched junction nucleotides: 1. This CDR3 contains 15 residues. CDR1 is SGHRS, CDR2 YFSETQ, per germline. This CDR3 reads CASSFLAGGQETQYF. In DNA, the CDR3 is TGCGCCAGCAGCTTTCTAGCGGGAGGGCAAGAGACCCAGTACTTC.